One sample yielded the 27 T cell receptor beta chains listed below, sequenced in a study of identifying expanded T cells in peripheral blood. Measured with immunoSEQ multiplex PCR; TCRdb has only the in-frame clones, and not every one. This repertoire shows around 80,000 clones, roughly 88% found once; its top ten account for over 2.5%. The sequencing sample was made of blood. These receptors were obtained from a person aged 18-70 years in good health.

J is TRBJ2-5 and V is TRBV19; D possibly corresponds to TRBD2 (6 bases). CDR1 is LNHDA, CDR2 SQIVND, per germline (reference sequence). The CDR3 runs to 15 residues. Trimming shortened V by 7 bases and J by 4 bases, and 19 bases separated the two germline ends. The CDR3 here is CASTPGGVGAETQYF. The CDR3 DNA is TGTGCCAGTACCCCGGGCGGGGTTGGAGCAGAGACCCAGTACTTC.

V gene TRBV4-1 combines with J gene TRBJ1-2, with D possibly matching TRBD1 (5 bases). Trimming removed 0 bases at V and 0 bases at J, with 8 bases between. Germline V gene sequence: CDR1 MGHRA, CDR2 YSYEKL. This CDR3 region has 15 residues. The CDR3 DNA follows: TGCGCCAGCAGCCAAGAGGGGGGTTCTAACTATGGCTACACCTTC. As protein: CASSQEGGSNYGYTF.

This clone is a singleton in its sample. The chain carries TRBV5-4 and TRBJ2-3; 9 bases are shared with TRBD2. V was clipped by 3 bases and J by 2 bases; unmatched bases: 4. This CDR3 comprises 15 residues. Looked up from germline, CDR1 is SGHNT and CDR2 is YYREEE (reference sequence). The CDR3 DNA sequence: TGTGCCAGCAGCTGGGGACTAGCTGACACAGATACGCAGTATTTT. It yields the protein CASSWGLADTDTQYF. Based on the CDR3 plus reference TRBV5-4 and TRBJ2-3, the full variable domain is ETGVTQSPTHLIKTRGQQVTLRCSSQSGHNTVSWYQQALGQGPQFIFQYYREEENGRGNFPPRFSGLQFPNYSSELNVNALELDDSALYLCASSWGLADTDTQYFGPGTRLTVL.

V usage is TRBV7-2 and J usage is TRBJ1-1; D gene unclear. V lost 5 bases and J 6 bases, leaving 16 bases between the germline ends. The length of the CDR3 is 14 residues. CDR1 SGHTA and CDR2 FQGNSA come from the germline V gene. CDR3 sequence reads: CASSPQWTSAEAFF. The CDR3 DNA follows: TGTGCCAGCAGCCCCCAGTGGACGTCGGCTGAAGCTTTCTTT.

The V and J genes are TRBV7-2 and TRBJ2-3, with D uncertain. The ends were cut back, 4 bases at V and 2 bases at J, with 10 bases in the middle. The CDR3 covers 14 residues. Per germline, CDR1 SGHTA and CDR2 FQGNSA. In nucleotides, the CDR3 is TGTGCCAGCAGCTACGGATTTCCCACAGATACGCAGTATTTT. It yields the protein CASSYGFPTDTQYF.

This clone came up a few times. This chain uses TRBV5-1 with TRBJ1-2; TRBD1 matches 7 bases. CDR3 length: 15 amino acids. CDR1 and CDR2 from the germline V gene are SGHRS and YFSETQ. Trimming removed 3 bases from V and 1 base from J; junction bases left unmatched: 6. CDR3 loop: CASSSGTALNYGYTF. The CDR3 DNA reads as TGCGCCAGCAGCTCCGGGACAGCCCTTAACTATGGCTACACCTTC.

The chain uses TRBV6-6 and TRBJ1-1, with 9 bases matching TRBD1. V was pared by 4 bases and J by 4 bases, with 4 bases of the junction left unmatched. Germline CDR1 MNHNY, CDR2 SVGAGI (reference sequence). This CDR3 spans 14 amino acids. CDR3 in amino acids: CASSSRDRVTEAFF. The CDR3 nucleotides are TGTGCCAGCAGTTCGAGGGACAGGGTCACTGAAGCTTTCTTT.

This chain joins TRBV5-6 and TRBJ1-2; D perhaps matches TRBD1 (5 bases). V was shortened by 4 bases and J by 7 bases, with 20 bases between the two germline ends. The germline V gene encodes CDR1 SGHDT and CDR2 YYEEEE. This CDR3 is 15 amino acids long. CDR3 bases: TGTGCCAGCAGCCCGCTGGCGGAGACAGACCTTGGCTACACCTTC. The encoded protein is CASSPLAETDLGYTF. Using reference TRBV5-6 and TRBJ1-2 for the parts outside the CDR3, the full variable domain is DAGVTQSPTHLIKTRGQQVTLRCSPKSGHDTVSWYQQALGQGPQFIFQYYEEEERQRGNFPDRFSGHQFPNYSSELNVNALLLGDSALYLCASSPLAETDLGYTFGSGTRLTVV.

Notes on this clone: This same CDR3 is encoded by further DNA sequences in the sample. This chain joins TRBV2 and TRBJ1-5; 7 bases match TRBD1. Per germline, CDR1 SNHLY and CDR2 FYNNEI. With 1 base clipped from V and 5 bases from J, the junction kept 5 bases outside the gene matches. This CDR3 is built from 15 residues. The CDR3 reads CASSEEGTEDQPQHF. The DNA of the CDR3 is TGTGCCAGCAGTGAAGAAGGGACAGAAGATCAGCCCCAGCATTTT.

The genes are TRBV5-1 and TRBJ2-3; possibly TRBD2 for D (5 bases). The CDR3 consists of 14 residues. Trimming pared 5 bases from V and 3 bases from J, leaving 13 bases between. Germline V gene data show CDR1 as SGHRS and CDR2 as YFSETQ. The CDR3 here is CASRPSGITDTQYF. In DNA, the CDR3 is TGCGCCAGCAGGCCCAGCGGTATTACAGATACGCAGTATTTT.

V usage is TRBV13 and J usage is TRBJ2-7; 7 bases agree with TRBD2. V was clipped by 3 bases and J by 4 bases; unmatched bases: 12. CDR1 is PRHDT, CDR2 FYEKMQ, per germline (reference sequence). The CDR3 spans 16 residues. The CDR3 DNA is TGTGCCAGCAGCTTTCTAGTTGGCGGGGGAACATACGAGCAGTACTTC. The encoded protein is CASSFLVGGGTYEQYF.

The chain carries TRBV6-1 and TRBJ1-2, with a weak D call TRBD1 (5 bases). V was pared by 10 bases and J by 4 bases, with 16 bases between. The germline gives CDR1 MNHNS, CDR2 SASEGT. The CDR3 runs to 13 residues. CDR3 protein: CATLRGLSYGYTF. As DNA, the CDR3 is TGTGCCACCTTGAGGGGTCTGAGCTATGGCTACACCTTC.

This chain joins TRBV6-1 and TRBJ2-6; no clear D. V was trimmed by 4 bases and J by 1 base, leaving 14 bases between them. The CDR3 loop spans 17 amino acids. From germline, CDR1 is MNHNS and CDR2 SASEGT. For the CDR3, the DNA is TGTGCCAGCAGTGGTCTCAGGTTTCTGTCTGGGGCCAACGTCCTGACTTTC. It specifies CASSGLRFLSGANVLTF.

The chain uses TRBV7-3 and TRBJ2-1; a possible D gene is TRBD2 (5 bases). The CDR3 is 15 amino acids. The germline V gene has CDR1 SGHTA and CDR2 FQGTGA. V lost 2 bases to trimming and J lost 3 bases, with 11 bases between them. Here the CDR3 reads CASSLDGISYNEQFF. The CDR3 DNA reads TGTGCCAGCAGCTTAGACGGGATAAGCTACAATGAGCAGTTCTTC.

V and J are TRBV19 and TRBJ2-4, with a tentative D call TRBD1 (6 bases). The V and J ends lost 4 bases and 6 bases respectively, with 13 bases between them. Germline CDR1 LNHDA, CDR2 SQIVND (reference sequence). The CDR3 consists of 14 residues. The CDR3 bases are TGTGCCAGTAGTAATCAGGGGACCCGAAACATTCAGTACTTC. Amino acid sequence: CASSNQGTRNIQYF.

The chain combines TRBV5-1 with TRBJ1-2; D gene ambiguous. The germline CDR1 and CDR2 sequences are SGHRS and YFSETQ. Between the trimmed V and J ends, which lost 4 bases and 2 bases, there was a span of 12 bases. The CDR3 is made up of 14 amino acids. The CDR3 spells CASSPEGQNYGYTF. DNA for the CDR3: TGCGCCAGCAGCCCAGAAGGGCAGAACTATGGCTACACCTTC.

This clone was recorded only once. V gene TRBV6-1 combines with J gene TRBJ2-7, with D perhaps given as TRBD1 or TRBD2 (5 bases each). CDR1 and CDR2 (germline): MNHNS, SASEGT. This CDR3 is built from 12 residues. V gave up 10 bases and J gave up 6 bases, with 16 bases separating them. CDR3 bases: TGTGCCACCGCACTAGGCGACAGCGAGCAGTACTTC. Amino acid sequence: CATALGDSEQYF.

The chain uses TRBV7-9 and TRBJ2-3, with 9 bases lining up with TRBD2. This CDR3 region has 14 residues. With 5 bases clipped from V and 2 bases from J, the junction kept 2 bases outside the gene matches. CDR1 is SEHNR and CDR2 is FQNEAQ in the germline V gene (reference sequence). Here the CDR3 DNA reads TGTGCCAGCAGCCCTAGCGGGAACACAGATACGCAGTATTTT. Its protein is CASSPSGNTDTQYF.

The chain joins TRBV6-5 to TRBJ1-1; 8 nucleotides line up with TRBD1. The CDR3 covers 15 residues. Germline V CDR1 and CDR2: MNHEY, SVGAGI. V shed 6 bases and J 4 bases; nucleotides not matched to a gene: 10. In DNA, the CDR3 is TGTGCCAGCAGAAGGACAGGGAGAGGATTCACTGAAGCTTTCTTT. Translating gives CASRRTGRGFTEAFF.

The chain couples TRBV4-3 to TRBJ1-4; the D gene is possibly TRBD1 (5 bases). CDR3 length equals 15 residues. Trimming removed 2 bases from V and 13 bases from J, with 20 bases in between. Per the germline V gene, CDR1 is LGHNA and CDR2 is YSLEER. The chain's CDR3 is CASSQPNERDSGLFF. DNA for the CDR3: TGCGCCAGCAGCCAACCGAACGAGAGGGACTCGGGACTGTTTTTT.

The V gene is TRBV4-3, the J gene TRBJ2-2; 12 positions agree with TRBD2. CDR1 LGHNA and CDR2 YSLEER come from the germline V gene. J lost 7 bases, V lost 0 bases, and 15 bases had no gene match. This CDR3 has 20 amino acids. CDR3 DNA: TGCGCCAGCAGCCAAGATGCGCCCACCCTAGCGGGAGGGCCAGGCGGGGAGCTGTTTTTT. Its protein is CASSQDAPTLAGGPGGELFF.

The chain combines TRBV6-1 with TRBJ2-1, with 8 bases matching TRBD1. Germline CDR1 and CDR2: MNHNS and SASEGT. The trim removed 6 bases at V and 1 base at J, leaving 2 bases unmatched. The CDR3 loop spans 14 amino acids. The CDR3 here is CASRGTGSYNEQFF. For the CDR3, the DNA is TGTGCCAGCAGAGGGACAGGATCCTACAATGAGCAGTTCTTC.

In this sample, this clone turned up once. The V call is TRBV9, the J call TRBJ2-4; 9 nucleotides agree with TRBD2. J gave up 1 base and V 2 bases, and 7 bases lay outside the gene matches. Germline assignment: CDR1 SGDLS and CDR2 YYNGEE. The CDR3 length is 17 residues. The CDR3 nucleotides read TGTGCCAGCAGCGTGGGTAGCGGGAGTGTGGCCAAAAACATTCAGTACTTC. This encodes CASSVGSGSVAKNIQYF.

This chain connects TRBV30 to TRBJ2-5; no firm D call. Trimming took 4 bases from V and 4 from J, leaving 7 bases between them. The CDR3 runs 11 residues. Germline V gene sequence: CDR1 GTSNPN, CDR2 SVGIG (reference sequence). The CDR3 region has the DNA TGTGCCTGGACCCCTGGAGAGACCCAGTACTTC. It codes for CAWTPGETQYF.

V gene TRBV19 combines with J gene TRBJ2-2, with D unresolved. CDR1 and CDR2 (germline): LNHDA, SQIVND (reference sequence). V was cut by 3 bases and J by 7 bases, with 6 bases left in between. The CDR3 is made up of 12 amino acids. As DNA, the CDR3 is TGTGCCAGTAGTATTGGTATCGGGGAGCTGTTTTTT. Its translation: CASSIGIGELFF.

The chain recombines TRBV10-3 with TRBJ2-3, with a weak D call TRBD1 (5 bases). Germline V lookup: CDR1 ENHRY, CDR2 SYGVKD. This CDR3 is 14 amino acids long. Trimming cost V 6 bases and J 2 bases, with 12 bases left between them. The CDR3 sequence: CAIRDDSNTDTQYF. The CDR3 region has the DNA TGTGCCATCAGGGATGACAGTAACACAGATACGCAGTATTTT.

The V and J genes are TRBV13 and TRBJ1-5; TRBD1 agrees at 9 bases. Germline V gene sequence: CDR1 PRHDT, CDR2 FYEKMQ (reference sequence). The CDR3 loop spans 20 amino acids. V lost 5 bases, J lost 0 bases, and 17 bases stayed unmatched. CDR3 sequence (DNA): TGTGCCAGCAGCCCCCGGGACAGGGTTGAACCTGTTTATAGCAATCAGCCCCAGCATTTT. Residues: CASSPRDRVEPVYSNQPQHF.